These 10 T cell receptor beta chains came from one sample sequenced in a study of sequential checkpoint blockade in melanoma. TCRdb's copy holds only in-frame clones and misses some; the assay was immunoSEQ multiplex PCR. This sample yields some 19,000 clones, of which under 80% are seen a single time; approximately 12% belongs to the top ten. Treatment of the sample: randomized to nivolumab then ipilimumab (arm A) or the reverse (arm B). The specimen comprised CD8+ T cells sorted from blood (inferred from file names), sampled from a patient given nivolumab and ipilimumab in sequence. These receptors originate from a human donor with melanoma.

The gene calls are TRBV27 and TRBJ2-7, with 8 bases matching TRBD2. From germline, CDR1 is MNHEY and CDR2 SMNVEV (reference sequence). This CDR3 region has 14 residues. V was pared by 3 bases and J by 5 bases, with 6 bases of the junction left unmatched. The CDR3 here is CASSLGSGMNEQYF. For the CDR3, the DNA is TGTGCCAGCAGTTTGGGTAGCGGGATGAACGAGCAGTACTTC.

This sequence joins TRBV29-1 and TRBJ2-7; TRBD1 matches 7 bases. After removal of 4 bases from V and 3 bases from J, the junction contained 6 bases not matched to a gene. The CDR3 has 13 residues. CDR1 and CDR2 from the germline V gene are SQVTM and ANQGSEA. CDR3 nucleotides: TGCAGCGTTGGGGACAGCCAAGGCTACGAGCAGTACTTC. Translation gives CSVGDSQGYEQYF.

This clone was seen more than once but under ten times. The genes are TRBV7-3 and TRBJ1-5; possibly TRBD1 for D (6 bases). The length of the CDR3 is 13 residues. Germline assignment: CDR1 SGHTA and CDR2 FQGTGA. The V gene lost 6 bases and the J gene lost 6 bases, with 12 bases spanning the gap. The CDR3 loop is CASSYSGVQPQHF. The CDR3 DNA follows: TGTGCCAGCAGTTACTCAGGGGTTCAGCCCCAGCATTTT.

This chain connects TRBV21-1 to TRBJ2-5; the D call in the table, TRBD1, was not verified against the DNA. TRBV21-1 constitutes a pseudogene. The CDR3 length is 15 residues. The CDR3 region has the DNA TGTGCCAGCAGCAGGGACAGGGGGCGCCGTGAGACCCAGTACTTC. Translation gives CASSRDRGRRETQYF.

V gene TRBV9 combines with J gene TRBJ2-7; 12 bases line up with TRBD2. The length of the CDR3 is 16 residues. The germline gives CDR1 SGDLS, CDR2 YYNGEE. V was clipped by 3 bases and J by 5 bases; unmatched bases: 9. For the CDR3, the DNA is TGTGCCAGCAGCGCCGCCGGACTAGCGGGGTATAACGAGCAGTACTTC. Protein product: CASSAAGLAGYNEQYF.

The J gene is TRBJ1-2, the V gene TRBV27, with 8 bases identical to TRBD1. J lost 4 bases, V lost 4 bases, and 5 bases had no gene match. This CDR3 contains 14 residues. The germline V gene has CDR1 MNHEY and CDR2 SMNVEV (reference sequence). CDR3 DNA sequence: TGTGCCAGCAGTTCTAGGGACAGGTCCTATGGCTACACCTTC. This sequence encodes CASSSRDRSYGYTF.

The chain has TRBV19 and TRBJ2-2; a weak D match, TRBD2 (6 bases). V lost 5 bases and J lost 3, with 16 bases in between. Germline loops: CDR1 LNHDA, CDR2 SQIVND (reference sequence). CDR3 length: 16 residues. CDR3 nucleotide sequence: TGTGCCAGTAGTGGCCCGGCCGGGGGTGACACCGGGGAGCTGTTTTTT. Its protein is CASSGPAGGDTGELFF.

This rearrangement joins TRBV9 to TRBJ2-7, with a weak D call TRBD2 (6 bases). This CDR3 is built from 14 residues. Germline V gene sequence: CDR1 SGDLS, CDR2 YYNGEE. V was shortened by 4 bases and J by 3 bases, with 14 bases between the two germline ends. The chain's CDR3 is CASSLTGGYYEQYF. Written as DNA, the CDR3 is TGTGCCAGCAGCTTGACCGGGGGATACTACGAGCAGTACTTC.

The CDR3 DNA is TGTGCCAGCAGTTTATCGAGTAGGGAGCCGGGAGAGACCCAGTACTTC. Amino acids: CASSLSSREPGETQYF. V gene TRBV27 combines with J gene TRBJ2-5; tentatively, D is TRBD2 (5 bases). Germline V lookup: CDR1 MNHEY, CDR2 SMNVEV (reference sequence). This CDR3 has 16 amino acids. Trimming stripped 0 bases from V and 4 bases from J, with 15 bases between.

The chain combines TRBV13 with TRBJ2-1; TRBD2 aligns across 9 bases. After removal of 0 bases from V and 8 bases from J, the junction contained 8 bases not matched to a gene. The CDR3 has 16 amino acids. Germline V gene lookup returns CDR1 PRHDT and CDR2 FYEKMQ (reference sequence). For the CDR3, the DNA is TGTGCCAGCAGCTTAGGTCGCGGGAGGGCCCCGGATGAGCAGTTCTTC. This codes for CASSLGRGRAPDEQFF.